One and the same sample provided the 30 T cell receptor beta chains below, sequenced in a study of Ad26.COV2.S vaccination and SARS-CoV-2 variants. Method: immunoSEQ multiplex PCR; TCRdb's copy keeps in-frame clones and lacks some. The profile shows under 150,000 clones, 70% to 90% of them singletons. The specimen comprised peripheral blood, sampled after recovery from COVID-19. These receptors were taken from a human donor who had recovered from COVID-19.

J is TRBJ2-5 and V is TRBV18; 7 nucleotides agree with TRBD1. Trimming took 6 bases from V and 2 from J; bases not matched to a gene: 9. The CDR3 has 15 residues. CDR1 and CDR2 from the germline V gene are KGHSH and LQKENI. The CDR3 loop is CASSLRDRLQETQYF. Written as DNA, the CDR3 is TGTGCCAGCTCGCTCCGGGACAGACTACAAGAGACCCAGTACTTC. Looking up the rest from reference TRBV18 and TRBJ2-5 gives the full variable domain: NAGVMQNPRHLVRRRGQEARLRCSPMKGHSHVYWYRQLPEEGLKFMVYLQKENIIDESGMPKERFSAEFPKEGPSILRIQQVVRGDSAAYFCASSLRDRLQETQYFGPGTRLLVL.

This clone appeared a single time. CDR3 amino acids: CASSQHDGGSPLHF. CDR3 in DNA: TGCGCCAGCAGCCAACATGACGGTGGGTCACCCCTCCACTTT. The chain recombines TRBV4-1 with TRBJ1-6; D is unresolved. The CDR3 length is 14 residues. Germline CDR1 reads MGHRA; CDR2 reads YSYEKL. The ends were cut back, 2 bases at V and 10 bases at J, with 12 bases in the middle.

The genes are TRBV28 and TRBJ1-1; 8 bases match TRBD1. In germline, CDR1 is MDHEN, CDR2 SYDVKM. V shed 6 bases and J 3 bases; nucleotides not matched to a gene: 6. The CDR3 sequence is 14 residues long. As DNA, the CDR3 is TGTGCCAGCAGACCGCAGGGGGCGCACACTGAAGCTTTCTTT. Amino acid sequence: CASRPQGAHTEAFF. Drawing the rest from reference TRBV28 and TRBJ1-1, the complete variable domain is DVKVTQSSRYLVKRTGEKVFLECVQDMDHENMFWYRQDPGLGLRLIYFSYDVKMKEKGDIPEGYSVSREKKERFSLILESASTNQTSMYLCASRPQGAHTEAFFGQGTRLTVV.

The rearrangement links TRBV5-6 to TRBJ2-5; D gene unclear. Per the germline V gene, CDR1 is SGHDT and CDR2 is YYEEEE. CDR3 length: 14 residues. V lost 4 bases and J 4 bases, leaving 14 bases between the germline ends. CDR3 coding DNA: TGTGCCAGCAGCCCCCCAGGCGGTTCAGAGACCCAGTACTTC. It specifies CASSPPGGSETQYF. The whole variable domain, filled in from reference TRBV5-6 and TRBJ2-5, reads DAGVTQSPTHLIKTRGQQVTLRCSPKSGHDTVSWYQQALGQGPQFIFQYYEEEERQRGNFPDRFSGHQFPNYSSELNVNALLLGDSALYLCASSPPGGSETQYFGPGTRLLVL.

This chain connects TRBV19 to TRBJ2-7; D possibly uses TRBD1 or TRBD2 (5 bases each). Trimming took 5 bases from V and 7 from J, leaving 12 bases between them. The CDR3 length is 12 residues. Germline V gene lookup returns CDR1 LNHDA and CDR2 SQIVND (reference sequence). CDR3 sequence reads: CASSGRGREQYF. CDR3 in DNA: TGTGCCAGTAGTGGACGGGGCCGGGAGCAGTACTTC. Filled out from reference TRBV19 and TRBJ2-7, the complete variable domain reads DGGITQSPKYLFRKEGQNVTLSCEQNLNHDAMYWYRQDPGQGLRLIYYSQIVNDFQKGDIAEGYSVSREKKESFPLTVTSAQKNPTAFYLCASSGRGREQYFGPGTRLTVT.

This sequence joins TRBV10-2 and TRBJ1-2; D may be TRBD1 (6 bases). Germline CDR1 is WSHSY and CDR2 is SAAADI. The CDR3 is 14 amino acids. Trimming left V 3 bases short and J 2 bases short, with 10 bases between. The CDR3 coding sequence is TGCGCCAGCAGTGATCCACAGGGCAACTATGGCTACACCTTC. The encoded protein is CASSDPQGNYGYTF.

This rearrangement joins TRBV5-1 to TRBJ2-2, with 7 bases that match TRBD1. The V and J ends lost 3 bases and 7 bases, in that order; junction bases with no gene match: 9. This CDR3 has 15 residues. CDR1 and CDR2 from the germline V gene are SGHRS and YFSETQ. The CDR3, as DNA: TGCGCCAGCAGCTCCACAGGGGTTCGCGGCGGGGAGCTGTTTTTT. This gives the protein CASSSTGVRGGELFF.

The chain combines TRBV5-1 with TRBJ2-7; TRBD1 might be the D (6 bases). The length of the CDR3 is 15 residues. The germline CDR1 and CDR2 sequences are SGHRS and YFSETQ. V was cut by 2 bases and J by 0 bases, with 12 bases left in between. The DNA for the CDR3 is TGCGCCAGCAGCTTAGGGGGACCTCGCTCCTACGAGCAGTACTTC. This gives the protein CASSLGGPRSYEQYF.

In DNA, the CDR3 is TGTGCCAGCAGCATCCTCACAGGGGGCGTCAACACTGAAGCTTTCTTT. Amino acids: CASSILTGGVNTEAFF. The genes are TRBV7-6 and TRBJ1-1, with 9 bases identical to TRBD1. Losses at the gene ends were 5 bases for V and 2 bases for J; bases not matched to a gene: 9. The CDR3 runs to 16 residues. Germline V gives CDR1 SGHVS, CDR2 FNYEAQ. Variable domain in full (rest from reference TRBV7-6 and TRBJ1-1): GAGVSQSPRYKVTKRGQDVALRCDPISGHVSLYWYRQALGQGPEFLTYFNYEAQQDKSGLPNDRFSAERPEGSISTLTIQRTEQRDSAMYRCASSILTGGVNTEAFFGQGTRLTVV.

The rearrangement joins TRBV2 to TRBJ2-3; TRBD1 is a possible D gene (5 bases). The CDR3 is made up of 13 amino acids. Germline V gene data show CDR1 as SNHLY and CDR2 as FYNNEI. V was clipped by 7 bases and J by 2 bases, with 10 bases between them. CDR3 amino acids: CASKGRITDTQYF. The CDR3 coding sequence is TGTGCCAGCAAGGGGCGGATCACAGATACGCAGTATTTT.

V gene TRBV6-2 or TRBV6-3 combines with J gene TRBJ1-6; TRBD1 agrees at 7 bases. The germline CDR1 and CDR2 sequences are MNHEY and SVGEGT. CDR3 length: 14 residues. V lost 4 bases to trimming and J lost 7 bases; unmatched junction nucleotides: 4. This chain's CDR3 is CASSWGQRNSPLHF. Here the CDR3 DNA reads TGTGCCAGCAGTTGGGGACAGAGAAATTCACCCCTCCACTTT.

The rearrangement joins TRBV6-5 to TRBJ2-3, with TRBD2 matching over 7 bases. The J segment lost 2 bases and the V segment lost 6 bases, leaving 2 bases of the junction unmatched. The length of the CDR3 is 13 residues. The germline V gene has CDR1 MNHEY and CDR2 SVGAGI. CDR3 protein: CASRAGYTDTQYF. CDR3 in DNA: TGTGCCAGCAGAGCGGGATACACAGATACGCAGTATTTT.

This clone occurred once. V is TRBV29-1 and J is TRBJ2-1; TRBD1 is a possible D gene (5 bases). This CDR3 is built from 12 residues. V was cut by 4 bases and J by 8 bases, with 12 bases left in between. Germline CDR1 SQVTM, CDR2 ANQGSEA. This chain's CDR3 is CSVVSGYDEQFF. The DNA of the CDR3 is TGCAGCGTTGTTTCAGGGTACGATGAGCAGTTCTTC.

V is TRBV4-3 and J is TRBJ1-2; D unclear. The CDR3 sequence is 15 residues long. Germline-derived CDR1 and CDR2 are LGHNA and YSLEER. The V end was cut by 1 base, the J end by 8 bases, with 17 bases between. CDR3 sequence: CASSQATQSPQGYTF. Written as DNA, the CDR3 is TGCGCCAGCAGCCAAGCGACCCAATCCCCGCAGGGCTACACCTTC.

The chain combines TRBV28 with TRBJ2-7, with 11 bases that match TRBD2. CDR3 length equals 16 residues. The junction had 6 bases not matched to a gene; V was cut back by 5 bases and J by 0 bases. CDR1 is MDHEN and CDR2 is SYDVKM in the germline V gene. CDR3 nucleotide sequence: TGTGCCAGCAGTCCGCCGGGACTAGCGGCCTCCTACGAGCAGTACTTC. Translating gives CASSPPGLAASYEQYF.

The chain is built from TRBV21-1 and TRBJ2-3; TRBD2 is taken as the D call from the table, unchecked against the DNA. TRBV21-1 is a pseudogene. CDR3 length equals 15 residues. The CDR3 here is CASQGLGVGTDTQYF. The CDR3 DNA reads TGTGCCAGCCAGGGACTAGGAGTCGGGACAGATACGCAGTATTTT.

This chain uses TRBV18 with TRBJ2-1; TRBD1 is a possible D gene (5 bases). The germline gives CDR1 KGHSH, CDR2 LQKENI. Trimming cost V 5 bases and J 9 bases, with 14 bases left between them. The CDR3 is 13 amino acids. The CDR3 nucleotides are TGTGCCAGCTCAATAGACAGCGCCAGTGAGCAGTTCTTC. It translates to CASSIDSASEQFF. The complete variable domain, with remaining parts taken from reference TRBV18 and TRBJ2-1, reads NAGVMQNPRHLVRRRGQEARLRCSPMKGHSHVYWYRQLPEEGLKFMVYLQKENIIDESGMPKERFSAEFPKEGPSILRIQQVVRGDSAAYFCASSIDSASEQFFGPGTRLTVL.

About this clone itself: Other DNA sequences of this sample code for an identical CDR3. This sequence joins TRBV5-4 and TRBJ2-5; D is uncertain. Germline CDR1 reads SGHNT; CDR2 reads YYREEE (reference sequence). V shed 1 base and J shed 3 bases, with 13 bases lying between them. The CDR3 is made up of 15 amino acids. The CDR3 loop is CASSLLSRLEETQYF. The CDR3, as DNA: TGTGCCAGCAGCTTGCTGAGCAGGCTCGAAGAGACCCAGTACTTC.

The chain has TRBV5-6 and TRBJ2-5, with D tentatively TRBD2 (5 bases). Deletions cut 2 bases from V and 5 bases from J, with 19 bases between. This CDR3 has 16 residues. Germline-derived CDR1 and CDR2 are SGHDT and YYEEEE. The CDR3 DNA sequence: TGTGCCAGCAGCTTTTTGGCGAGGGATATGGTGGAGACCCAGTACTTC. It encodes CASSFLARDMVETQYF.

The V and J genes are TRBV28 and TRBJ2-3, with 12 bases identical to TRBD2. Germline V lookup: CDR1 MDHEN, CDR2 SYDVKM. The CDR3 loop spans 18 amino acids. Trimming took 4 bases from V and 3 from J; bases not matched to a gene: 11. CDR3 bases: TGTGCCAGCAGTTCGCCTAGCGGGGGGGCCGCTGAAACAGATACGCAGTATTTT. The encoded protein is CASSSPSGGAAETDTQYF. The full variable domain, with the rest looked up from reference TRBV28 and TRBJ2-3, is DVKVTQSSRYLVKRTGEKVFLECVQDMDHENMFWYRQDPGLGLRLIYFSYDVKMKEKGDIPEGYSVSREKKERFSLILESASTNQTSMYLCASSSPSGGAAETDTQYFGPGTRLTVL.

This chain links TRBV4-3 with TRBJ1-1, with D unresolved. CDR1 is LGHNA and CDR2 is YSLEER in the germline V gene. The V end lost 3 bases, the J end lost 12 bases, and 14 bases lay between the germline ends. This CDR3 spans 12 amino acids. CDR3 loop: CASSHEHLPPFF. The CDR3 coding sequence is TGCGCCAGCAGCCACGAACACCTACCTCCTTTCTTT.

This clone was recorded a few times. V gene TRBV6-4 combines with J gene TRBJ1-5, with no clear D. Germline-derived CDR1 and CDR2 are MRHNA and SNTAGT. V dropped 6 bases and J dropped 5 bases, with 23 bases sitting between them. CDR3 size: 17 residues. CDR3 residues: CASRRLGGLHIDQPQHF. The CDR3 DNA reads as TGTGCCAGCAGGCGACTTGGTGGCCTGCACATTGATCAGCCCCAGCATTTT.

This clone was detected only once. The chain recombines TRBV5-1 with TRBJ2-3; D possibly corresponds to TRBD1 (6 bases). Trimming took 3 bases from V and 0 from J, leaving 14 bases between them. Germline values: CDR1 SGHRS, CDR2 YFSETQ. The CDR3 has 16 residues. The CDR3 DNA reads TGCGCCAGCAGCTACGGGACACCGTCTAGCACAGATACGCAGTATTTT. This codes for CASSYGTPSSTDTQYF.

The chain uses TRBV4-1 and TRBJ2-2; D remains ambiguous. Germline CDR1 and CDR2: MGHRA and YSYEKL. V was pared by 0 bases and J by 4 bases, with 3 bases between. The CDR3 spans 13 residues. The CDR3 sequence is CASSQDPTGELFF. The DNA of the CDR3 is TGCGCCAGCAGCCAAGATCCCACCGGGGAGCTGTTTTTT.

This chain links TRBV28 with TRBJ1-3; D unclear. This CDR3 contains 11 residues. The V end was cut by 8 bases, the J end by 5 bases, with 7 bases between. Germline CDR1 and CDR2: MDHEN and SYDVKM. CDR3 sequence reads: CASQKRNTIYF. The CDR3 DNA sequence: TGTGCCAGCCAGAAGAGAAACACCATATATTTT.

The chain uses TRBV6-2 or TRBV6-3 and TRBJ2-3; tentatively, D is TRBD1 or TRBD2 (5 bases each). The V gene lost 2 bases and the J gene lost 2 bases, with 17 bases spanning the gap. This CDR3 is 17 amino acids long. CDR1 is MNHEY and CDR2 is SVGEGT in the germline V gene. This CDR3 reads CASSYPPSGASTDTQYF. DNA for the CDR3: TGTGCCAGCAGTTACCCTCCGTCCGGGGCATCCACAGATACGCAGTATTTT.

The J gene is TRBJ2-7, the V gene TRBV27; D may be TRBD1 (6 bases). CDR1 and CDR2 from the germline V gene are MNHEY and SMNVEV (reference sequence). Trimming removed 3 bases at V and 0 bases at J, with 12 bases between. The CDR3 has 15 amino acids. The chain's CDR3 is CASSLGHPSSYEQYF. CDR3 coding DNA: TGTGCCAGCAGTTTGGGACATCCAAGCTCCTACGAGCAGTACTTC.

The rearrangement joins TRBV6-5 to TRBJ2-5; TRBD2 matches at 7 bases. CDR3 size: 14 residues. The V segment lost 7 bases and the J segment 4 bases; nucleotides outside the gene matches: 9. The germline CDR1 and CDR2 sequences are MNHEY and SVGAGI. CDR3 sequence reads: CASNQGGEGETQYF. CDR3 DNA: TGTGCCAGCAACCAGGGTGGGGAGGGAGAGACCCAGTACTTC.

The chain couples TRBV10-3 to TRBJ1-1; perhaps TRBD1 as D (6 bases). CDR3 length: 14 amino acids. From germline, CDR1 is ENHRY and CDR2 SYGVKD. Trimming stripped 10 bases from V and 3 bases from J, with 18 bases between. Here the CDR3 reads CATKPRGGDTEAFF. CDR3 coding DNA: TGTGCCACCAAACCGAGGGGGGGAGACACTGAAGCTTTCTTT.

The chain has TRBV28 and TRBJ2-1; D is perhaps TRBD2 (6 bases). In germline, CDR1 is MDHEN, CDR2 SYDVKM. The CDR3 is 12 amino acids. V shed 11 bases and J shed 6 bases, with 14 bases lying between them. The DNA for the CDR3 is TGTGCCGCATTGGGGGGTGCCAATGAGCAGTTCTTC. It encodes CAALGGANEQFF.